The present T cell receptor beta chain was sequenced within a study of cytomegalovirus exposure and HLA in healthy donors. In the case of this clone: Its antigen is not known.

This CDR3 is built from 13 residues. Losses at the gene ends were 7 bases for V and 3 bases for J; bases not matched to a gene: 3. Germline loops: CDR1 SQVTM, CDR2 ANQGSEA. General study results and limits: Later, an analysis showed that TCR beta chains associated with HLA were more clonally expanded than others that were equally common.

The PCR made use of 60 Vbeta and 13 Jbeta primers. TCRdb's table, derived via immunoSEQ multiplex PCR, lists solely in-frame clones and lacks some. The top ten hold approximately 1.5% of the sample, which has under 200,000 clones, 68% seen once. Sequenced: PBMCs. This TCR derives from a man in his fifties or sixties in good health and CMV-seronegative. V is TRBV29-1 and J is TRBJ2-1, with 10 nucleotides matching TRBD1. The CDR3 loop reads CSARTGGYNEQFF. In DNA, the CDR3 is TGCAGCGCTAGGACAGGGGGCTACAATGAGCAGTTCTTC.